The rows below give T cell receptor beta chains drawn from one sample of a study of CD8 T cells in Susac syndrome. TCRdb independently ran MiXCR on the immunoSEQ multiplex PCR reads; one entry per CDR3 protein. The data hold some 160,000 distinct CDR3 sequences, with almost 96% observed a single time. Sequenced: CD4+ T cells from PBMCs. The source is a human donor with Susac syndrome. The CDR3 runs from the conserved cysteine through the conserved F or W. The order of the fields is V gene, D gene, J gene, CDR3 length, clone size, CDR3 DNA, CDR3 protein. The D gene is left open where the match is weak. The size field is filled for only some rows; it gives once, few, many or a size class.

V gene: TRBV5-6
D gene: TRBD1
J gene: TRBJ2-7
CDR3 length: 13
clone size: once
CDR3 DNA: TGTGCCAGCATGCGACAGGGGCTATACGAGCAGTACTTC
CDR3 protein: CASMRQGLYEQYF

V gene: TRBV4-2
D gene: NA
J gene: TRBJ1-4
CDR3 length: 16
clone size: once
CDR3 DNA: TGTGCCAGCAGCCAAGCGACAGACATTAATAATGAAAAACTGTTTTTT
CDR3 protein: CASSQATDINNEKLFF

V gene: TRBV14
D gene: TRBD1
J gene: TRBJ1-2
CDR3 length: 15
clone size: NA
CDR3 DNA: TGTGCCAGCAGCTTAAGGACAGGGGCCTACTATGGCTACACCTTC
CDR3 protein: CASSLRTGAYYGYTF

V gene: TRBV18
D gene: NA
J gene: TRBJ2-5
CDR3 length: 15
clone size: NA
CDR3 DNA: TGTGCCAGCTCGATAGGACGGTCTACCGGGGAGACCCAGTACTTC
CDR3 protein: CASSIGRSTGETQYF

V gene: TRBV2
D gene: NA
J gene: TRBJ2-7
CDR3 length: 12
clone size: NA
CDR3 DNA: TGTGCCAGTGGGGTGACAATCTACGAGCAGTACTTC
CDR3 protein: CASGVTIYEQYF

V gene: TRBV19
D gene: NA
J gene: TRBJ2-1
CDR3 length: 11
clone size: NA
CDR3 DNA: TGTGCCAGGACGACAGCAAATGAGCAGTTCTTC
CDR3 protein: CARTTANEQFF

V gene: TRBV4-1
D gene: NA
J gene: TRBJ2-7
CDR3 length: 14
clone size: NA
CDR3 DNA: TGCGCCAGCAGCCAAGATCTAAGACTGGGCGAGCAGTACTTC
CDR3 protein: CASSQDLRLGEQYF

V gene: TRBV11-2
D gene: TRBD1
J gene: TRBJ2-1
CDR3 length: 16
clone size: NA
CDR3 DNA: TGTGCCAGCAGCTTAGGGACAGGGAGGCGCTACAATGAGCAGTTCTTC
CDR3 protein: CASSLGTGRRYNEQFF

V gene: TRBV20-1
D gene: NA
J gene: TRBJ2-7
CDR3 length: 15
clone size: NA
CDR3 DNA: TGCAGTGCTAGAGGATTCTCGTCACCCACTGACGAGCAGTACTTC
CDR3 protein: CSARGFSSPTDEQYF

V gene: TRBV29-1
D gene: TRBD1
J gene: TRBJ2-5
CDR3 length: 13
clone size: once
CDR3 DNA: TGCAGCGTTGATAAAGGACAGGGGGAGACCCAGTACTTC
CDR3 protein: CSVDKGQGETQYF

V gene: TRBV7-2
D gene: NA
J gene: TRBJ2-5
CDR3 length: 15
clone size: NA
CDR3 DNA: TGTGCCAGCAGCTTAGTGGCCGGTGTTCAAGAGACCCAGTACTTC
CDR3 protein: CASSLVAGVQETQYF

V gene: TRBV18
D gene: NA
J gene: TRBJ1-1
CDR3 length: 16
clone size: NA
CDR3 DNA: TGTGCCAGCTCACCTTTTAGACAGGCCGCCCACACTGAAGCTTTCTTT
CDR3 protein: CASSPFRQAAHTEAFF

V gene: TRBV6-6
D gene: NA
J gene: TRBJ2-5
CDR3 length: 10
clone size: NA
CDR3 DNA: TGTGCCAGCAGTCGTGGGACCCAGTACTTC
CDR3 protein: CASSRGTQYF

V gene: TRBV4-1
D gene: TRBD1
J gene: TRBJ2-1
CDR3 length: 16
clone size: NA
CDR3 DNA: TGCGCCAGCAGCCGGGGACAGGGACGCTCCTACAATGAGCAGTTCTTC
CDR3 protein: CASSRGQGRSYNEQFF

V gene: TRBV7-2
D gene: NA
J gene: TRBJ1-2
CDR3 length: 13
clone size: NA
CDR3 DNA: TGTGCCAGCACCCCGCCCGCCGACTATGGCTACACCTTC
CDR3 protein: CASTPPADYGYTF

V gene: TRBV9
D gene: NA
J gene: TRBJ2-2
CDR3 length: 12
clone size: NA
CDR3 DNA: TGTGCCAGCAGCGTAGATCCCGGGGAGCTGTTTTTT
CDR3 protein: CASSVDPGELFF

V gene: TRBV20-1
D gene: NA
J gene: TRBJ1-1
CDR3 length: 14
clone size: NA
CDR3 DNA: TGCAGTGCTAGACCCCCGGTCGGGAACACTGAAGCTTTCTTT
CDR3 protein: CSARPPVGNTEAFF

V gene: TRBV7-9
D gene: TRBD1
J gene: TRBJ2-4
CDR3 length: 16
clone size: NA
CDR3 DNA: TGTGCCAGCAGCTACGATCCGGGACAGGGCATCAGCATTCAGTACTTC
CDR3 protein: CASSYDPGQGISIQYF

V gene: TRBV29-1
D gene: TRBD1
J gene: TRBJ2-4
CDR3 length: 14
clone size: NA
CDR3 DNA: TGCAGCGTTGCCCTGAGGACAGGGGTTGACATTCAGTACTTC
CDR3 protein: CSVALRTGVDIQYF

V gene: TRBV20-1
D gene: NA
J gene: TRBJ1-5
CDR3 length: 15
clone size: once
CDR3 DNA: TGCAGTGCTAGAGATACGGGGGGGGGCAATCAGCCCCAGCATTTT
CDR3 protein: CSARDTGGGNQPQHF

V gene: TRBV29-1
D gene: NA
J gene: TRBJ2-1
CDR3 length: 11
clone size: NA
CDR3 DNA: TGCAGCGTTGATGGAGGCGCTGAGCAGTTCTTC
CDR3 protein: CSVDGGAEQFF

V gene: TRBV7-2
D gene: NA
J gene: TRBJ1-1
CDR3 length: 13
clone size: NA
CDR3 DNA: TGTGCCAGCAGCCCCCCGCCGGACACTGAAGCTTTCTTT
CDR3 protein: CASSPPPDTEAFF

V gene: TRBV2
D gene: NA
J gene: TRBJ2-7
CDR3 length: 11
clone size: NA
CDR3 DNA: TGTGCCAGCCTTTTGTCCTACGAGCAGTACTTC
CDR3 protein: CASLLSYEQYF

V gene: TRBV2
D gene: NA
J gene: TRBJ2-3
CDR3 length: 11
clone size: once
CDR3 DNA: TGTGCCAGCAGCCAGTCCTATACGCAGTATTTT
CDR3 protein: CASSQSYTQYF

V gene: TRBV29-1
D gene: NA
J gene: TRBJ1-1
CDR3 length: 14
clone size: NA
CDR3 DNA: TGCAGCGTTGAAAGCAGGCAGTCGAACACTGAAGCTTTCTTT
CDR3 protein: CSVESRQSNTEAFF

V gene: TRBV4-1
D gene: TRBD1
J gene: TRBJ2-5
CDR3 length: 15
clone size: NA
CDR3 DNA: TGCGCCAGCAGCCAAGCAGGGACAGCGAAAGAGACCCAGTACTTC
CDR3 protein: CASSQAGTAKETQYF

V gene: TRBV5-1
D gene: NA
J gene: TRBJ2-7
CDR3 length: 16
clone size: NA
CDR3 DNA: TGCGCCAGCAGCTGGGGGGAACCGGGGGTTCCCTACGAGCAGTACTTC
CDR3 protein: CASSWGEPGVPYEQYF

V gene: TRBV20-1
D gene: NA
J gene: TRBJ2-3
CDR3 length: 12
clone size: NA
CDR3 DNA: TGCAGTGCAAAACGAGGCACAGATACGCAGTATTTT
CDR3 protein: CSAKRGTDTQYF

V gene: TRBV28
D gene: TRBD1
J gene: TRBJ2-7
CDR3 length: 15
clone size: NA
CDR3 DNA: TGTGCCAGCATTGGCGGGCAGGGGGCCTCCTACGAGCAGTACTTC
CDR3 protein: CASIGGQGASYEQYF

V gene: TRBV3-1
D gene: NA
J gene: TRBJ2-3
CDR3 length: 14
clone size: NA
CDR3 DNA: TGTGCCAGCAGCCAGGAGACTAGACGGGATACGCAGTATTTT
CDR3 protein: CASSQETRRDTQYF

V gene: TRBV20-1
D gene: TRBD2
J gene: TRBJ2-3
CDR3 length: 14
clone size: NA
CDR3 DNA: TGCAGTGCACCCAGCGGGAGCAGCGCAGATACGCAGTATTTT
CDR3 protein: CSAPSGSSADTQYF

V gene: TRBV20-1
D gene: NA
J gene: TRBJ2-5
CDR3 length: 10
clone size: NA
CDR3 DNA: TGCAGTGCCCCCCAGCAGACCCAGTACTTC
CDR3 protein: CSAPQQTQYF

V gene: TRBV20-1
D gene: NA
J gene: TRBJ1-5
CDR3 length: 12
clone size: NA
CDR3 DNA: TGCAGTGCTAGGCGGGGGAATCAGCCCCAGCATTTT
CDR3 protein: CSARRGNQPQHF

V gene: TRBV25-1
D gene: NA
J gene: TRBJ1-1
CDR3 length: 15
clone size: NA
CDR3 DNA: TGTGCCAGCAGTGATGACAGACAGGCCAACACTGAAGCTTTCTTT
CDR3 protein: CASSDDRQANTEAFF

V gene: TRBV28
D gene: NA
J gene: TRBJ2-7
CDR3 length: 12
clone size: NA
CDR3 DNA: TGTGCCAGCAGCCTTAAGGGACGGGAGCAGTACTTC
CDR3 protein: CASSLKGREQYF

V gene: TRBV7-9
D gene: TRBD1
J gene: TRBJ2-1
CDR3 length: 13
clone size: NA
CDR3 DNA: TGTGCCAGCAAGGGGGCCACCTACAATGAGCAGTTCTTC
CDR3 protein: CASKGATYNEQFF

V gene: TRBV11-2
D gene: TRBD2
J gene: TRBJ2-5
CDR3 length: 17
clone size: NA
CDR3 DNA: TGTGCCAGCAGCTTAGATCCGGTCGGGAGGGCCGGGGAGACCCAGTACTTC
CDR3 protein: CASSLDPVGRAGETQYF

V gene: TRBV18
D gene: NA
J gene: TRBJ2-3
CDR3 length: 15
clone size: NA
CDR3 DNA: TGTGCCAGCTCACGCTCGACGGCATCCACAGATACGCAGTATTTT
CDR3 protein: CASSRSTASTDTQYF

V gene: TRBV18
D gene: NA
J gene: TRBJ2-3
CDR3 length: 14
clone size: NA
CDR3 DNA: TGTGCCAGCCGGACCTTCGGGATCGCAGATACGCAGTATTTT
CDR3 protein: CASRTFGIADTQYF

V gene: TRBV6-1
D gene: NA
J gene: TRBJ1-1
CDR3 length: 13
clone size: NA
CDR3 DNA: TGTGCCAGCAGTGTTATAGGCGGTACTGAAGCTTTCTTT
CDR3 protein: CASSVIGGTEAFF

V gene: TRBV1
D gene: NA
J gene: TRBJ2-5
CDR3 length: 14
clone size: NA
CDR3 DNA: TGCACCAGCAGCCCCCCGGGGCCCAAAGAGACCCAGTACTTC
CDR3 protein: CTSSPPGPKETQYF

V gene: TRBV28
D gene: NA
J gene: TRBJ2-1
CDR3 length: 11
clone size: NA
CDR3 DNA: TGTGCCAGCAGCGACAGAAGCCAGCAGTTCTTC
CDR3 protein: CASSDRSQQFF

V gene: TRBV5-1
D gene: NA
J gene: TRBJ1-3
CDR3 length: 13
clone size: NA
CDR3 DNA: TGCGCCAGCAGCTTGGAGTTGATGGGCACCATATATTTT
CDR3 protein: CASSLELMGTIYF

V gene: TRBV19
D gene: TRBD1
J gene: TRBJ1-5
CDR3 length: 15
clone size: NA
CDR3 DNA: TGTGCCAGTAGTCGTGGAGGGACAGGCAATCAGCCCCAGCATTTT
CDR3 protein: CASSRGGTGNQPQHF

V gene: TRBV11-2
D gene: NA
J gene: TRBJ2-6
CDR3 length: 16
clone size: NA
CDR3 DNA: TGTGCCAGCAGCTTAGCAGAGCTCAGTGGGGCCAACGTCCTGACTTTC
CDR3 protein: CASSLAELSGANVLTF

V gene: TRBV7-2
D gene: NA
J gene: TRBJ2-7
CDR3 length: 15
clone size: NA
CDR3 DNA: TGTGCCAGCAGTTACGACGGGACGCGCAGTTCTGTGCAGTACTTC
CDR3 protein: CASSYDGTRSSVQYF

V gene: TRBV28
D gene: NA
J gene: TRBJ2-5
CDR3 length: 13
clone size: NA
CDR3 DNA: TGTGCCAGCTCTACAAGGCCTCGGGGGACCCAGTACTTC
CDR3 protein: CASSTRPRGTQYF

V gene: TRBV11-2
D gene: NA
J gene: TRBJ2-2
CDR3 length: 13
clone size: once
CDR3 DNA: TGTGCCAGCAGCCTCCGAATTTACGGGGAGCTGTTTTTT
CDR3 protein: CASSLRIYGELFF

V gene: TRBV20-1
D gene: NA
J gene: TRBJ2-5
CDR3 length: 15
clone size: NA
CDR3 DNA: TGCAGTGCCCACGGGCGGCTAGCCGTCAAAGAGACCCAGTACTTC
CDR3 protein: CSAHGRLAVKETQYF

V gene: TRBV2
D gene: NA
J gene: TRBJ1-5
CDR3 length: 16
clone size: NA
CDR3 DNA: TGTGCCAGCAGTGATTATAGGGGGGTCAGGGAACAGCCCCAGCATTTT
CDR3 protein: CASSDYRGVREQPQHF